This entry describes one TCR beta chain. No antigen is known for it. Generated by immunoSEQ multiplex PCR, the TCRdb table keeps only in-frame clones and is missing some. The sample lists tens of thousands of clones, roughly 80% occurring once. The sample comes from a study of OX40 agonist ivuxolimab in advanced cancers. Study outcomes and limitations: Researchers did not establish what antigens the expanded peripheral T cells target.

Germline V gene lookup returns CDR1 MNHNS and CDR2 SASEGT. V lost 6 bases and J lost 8; bases outside the gene matches: 6. The CDR3 is made up of 14 amino acids. The sequence derives from an adult with an advanced solid tumor such as melanoma, head and neck, liver or kidney cancer. The chain uses TRBV6-1 and TRBJ1-4; 10 nucleotides match TRBD1. The sequenced sample was CD4+ or CD8+ T cells sorted from blood, obtained in a trial of the OX40 agonist ivuxolimab. CDR3 loop: CASSPGTGEEKLFF. The CDR3, as DNA: TGTGCCAGCAGCCCCGGGACAGGGGAAGAAAAACTGTTTTTT.